The present entry profiles one T cell receptor beta chain with its context. Its antigen remains unidentified. The germline V gene has CDR1 SGHVS and CDR2 FQNEAQ. The CDR3 is 16 amino acids. With 0 bases removed from V and 5 bases from J, the gap between germline ends came to 16 bases. This entry comes from a study of CD8 T cells in Susac syndrome. For the study at large: Within the sequenced group of Susac syndrome patients, over five showed active disease and roughly 8 were in remission. At blood draw, Susac syndrome patients were therapy-naive, on corticosteroids, or on intravenous immunoglobulin alone. The study's findings and limits: In Susac patients, clonal expansion was not detected in CD4+ cells.

RNA, at about 0.45 to 1 ug, was reverse transcribed with random hexamers. TCRdb ran MiXCR on the immunoSEQ multiplex PCR reads and lists one entry per CDR3 protein. The sample has 150,000 to 180,000 distinct CDR3 sequences, around 96% seen once. Sequencing input: CD4+ T cells from PBMCs. The chain uses TRBV7-8 and TRBJ1-1; unclear D gene. This TCR derives from a human donor with Susac syndrome. For the CDR3, the DNA is TGTGCCAGCAGCTTAGCGCGAAGTAGGCTTGTAACTGAAGCTTTCTTT. Translating gives CASSLARSRLVTEAFF.